These T cell receptor beta chains were read from a single sample in a study of cytomegalovirus exposure and HLA in healthy donors. The method was immunoSEQ multiplex PCR; TCRdb's version includes in-frame clones alone and lacks a portion of them. This sample has 170,000 or so clones, with 85% found just once. Sequencing used PBMCs. Receptors originate from a man aged 18 to 30 in good health and CMV-seropositive. Each CDR3 is given without its conserved first and last residue. Size values are once, few and many counts, or a class for expanded clones, and some rows have none.

j_call v_call clone_size cdr3_aa
TRBJ2-1 TRBV27 - ASGLAGISYNEQF
TRBJ2-6 TRBV7-8 - ASSLPGLFSGANVLT
TRBJ2-7 TRBV4-1 - ASSRETTGGYEQY
TRBJ2-1 TRBV7-3 - ASSPTGLLLNEQF
TRBJ2-1 TRBV7-9 - ASSLVAGGLDNEQF
TRBJ2-1 TRBV2 - ASSELVAGLRF
TRBJ1-1 TRBV10-3 - AIRGTGLPEAF
TRBJ2-2 TRBV27 - ASSPTTYTGELF
TRBJ2-1 TRBV5-1 - ASSLALWSASSYNEQF
TRBJ2-7 TRBV14 - ASSHRNRSYEQY
TRBJ1-1 TRBV30 - AWARSTEAF
TRBJ1-1 TRBV9 - ASSVGETGLGDTEAF
TRBJ2-3 TRBV5-6 - ASSSIQGAVDTQY
TRBJ2-1 TRBV5-6 - ASSLTYHEQF
TRBJ2-1 TRBV7-7 - ASSHGTSGYNEQF
TRBJ1-6 TRBV5-1 many ASSEGQGGETLH
TRBJ2-7 TRBV2 - ASSGDNQYEQY
TRBJ2-1 TRBV28 - ASSPGEAGGPRNEQF
TRBJ2-3 TRBV4-1 once ASSQKDRVTDTQY
TRBJ2-7 TRBV5-1 few ASSLRWGGEQY
TRBJ1-1 TRBV7-8 - ASSLGTGGRRAF
TRBJ2-3 TRBV9 - ASSPTTLAAATDTQY
TRBJ2-1 TRBV28 - ASTGGPPYNEQF
TRBJ1-2 TRBV21-1 - ASSPTEGQGFGYT
TRBJ1-4 TRBV25-1 - ASSGQNEKLF
TRBJ2-7 TRBV13 - ASSPGGAPGDEQY
TRBJ2-7 TRBV5-6 few ASSLQGIAYEQY
TRBJ2-3 TRBV27 - ASSLSAGSLTDTQY
TRBJ1-6 TRBV11-2 many ASSWTGDNSPLH
TRBJ1-1 TRBV20-1 few RSDDNAEAF
TRBJ2-2 TRBV27 - ASSFPTGELF
TRBJ2-1 TRBV5-1 - ASSSSGYPGSYNEQF
TRBJ1-1 TRBV28 - ASSLPDRARAEAF
TRBJ1-2 TRBV7-2 - ASSLQVSRSNYGYT
TRBJ1-2 TRBV5-1 - ASSLDSQDNGYT
TRBJ2-7 TRBV5-6 once ASSLGQGPAYEQY
TRBJ1-5 TRBV28 - ASSFRARGSNQPQH
TRBJ2-5 TRBV9 - ASSVGQWQETQY
TRBJ2-7 TRBV6-1 - ASSEWQGPREQY
TRBJ2-6 TRBV28 - ASSLAGDTLFSGANVLT